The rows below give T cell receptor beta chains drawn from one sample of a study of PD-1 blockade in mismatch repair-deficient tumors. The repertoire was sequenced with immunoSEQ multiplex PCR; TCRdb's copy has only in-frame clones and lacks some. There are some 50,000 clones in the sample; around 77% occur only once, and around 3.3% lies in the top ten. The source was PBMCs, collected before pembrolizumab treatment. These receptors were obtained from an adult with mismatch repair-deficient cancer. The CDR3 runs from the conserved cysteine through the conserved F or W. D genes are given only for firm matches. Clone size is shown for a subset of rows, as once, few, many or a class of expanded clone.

CDR3 DNA: TGTGCCAGCTCACCTTCGGCTAGCGTCCATGAGCAGTTCTTC
CDR3 protein: CASSPSASVHEQFF
clone size: NA
V gene: TRBV18
D gene: NA
J gene: TRBJ2-1

CDR3 DNA: TGTGCCAGCCGGGCCTCAACTAATGAAAAACTGTTTTTT
CDR3 protein: CASRASTNEKLFF
clone size: NA
V gene: TRBV7-9
D gene: NA
J gene: TRBJ1-4

CDR3 DNA: TGCGCCAGCAAAAGAGGGGAGGCTAATGAAAAACTGTTTTTT
CDR3 protein: CASKRGEANEKLFF
clone size: NA
V gene: TRBV5-1
D gene: NA
J gene: TRBJ1-4

CDR3 DNA: TGTGCCACCGAGCTCGAACAGGGACAGCCCCAGCATTTT
CDR3 protein: CATELEQGQPQHF
clone size: NA
V gene: TRBV10-3
D gene: NA
J gene: TRBJ1-5

CDR3 DNA: TGTGCCAGCAGCATTAAACCGGGACAGGGTTCTGGAAACACCATATATTTT
CDR3 protein: CASSIKPGQGSGNTIYF
clone size: NA
V gene: TRBV9
D gene: TRBD1
J gene: TRBJ1-3

CDR3 DNA: TGTGCCAGCAGCTTCCCTAAGATTAGCTCTGGAAACACCATATATTTT
CDR3 protein: CASSFPKISSGNTIYF
clone size: NA
V gene: TRBV7-3
D gene: NA
J gene: TRBJ1-3

CDR3 DNA: TGTGCCAGCAGTGTCACAGGGAATGGCTACACCTTC
CDR3 protein: CASSVTGNGYTF
clone size: NA
V gene: TRBV2
D gene: NA
J gene: TRBJ1-2

CDR3 DNA: TGTGCCAGCAGTGAAGATTATGGACAGCAAGAGACCCAGTACTTC
CDR3 protein: CASSEDYGQQETQYF
clone size: NA
V gene: TRBV2
D gene: NA
J gene: TRBJ2-5

CDR3 DNA: TGTGCCATCAATTCCCCTAGCGGGAGGGCCGTAGATACGCAGTATTTT
CDR3 protein: CAINSPSGRAVDTQYF
clone size: NA
V gene: TRBV10-3
D gene: TRBD2
J gene: TRBJ2-3

CDR3 DNA: TGTGCCAGCAGTGTGGGTGGTAGGGACACTGAAGCTTTCTTT
CDR3 protein: CASSVGGRDTEAFF
clone size: NA
V gene: TRBV27
D gene: NA
J gene: TRBJ1-1

CDR3 DNA: TGTGCCAGCGGGAGGGGGGGTGGAAATGAGCAGTTCTTC
CDR3 protein: CASGRGGGNEQFF
clone size: NA
V gene: TRBV11-3
D gene: NA
J gene: TRBJ2-1

CDR3 DNA: TGTGCCAGCAGCTTAGAGGACACAACCTACGAGCAGTACTTC
CDR3 protein: CASSLEDTTYEQYF
clone size: few
V gene: TRBV7-2
D gene: NA
J gene: TRBJ2-7

CDR3 DNA: TGTGCCAGCAGTTCTGGGTCGTACGTTAGTTACGAGCAGTACTTC
CDR3 protein: CASSSGSYVSYEQYF
clone size: NA
V gene: TRBV27
D gene: NA
J gene: TRBJ2-7

CDR3 DNA: TGTGCCAGCAGTGGAACAGGAGGGCCCGCCGGGGAGCTGTTTTTT
CDR3 protein: CASSGTGGPAGELFF
clone size: NA
V gene: TRBV2
D gene: NA
J gene: TRBJ2-2

CDR3 DNA: TGCGCCAGCAGCCAGGGGACAGGGGGCGCGGTACCCCAGTACTTC
CDR3 protein: CASSQGTGGAVPQYF
clone size: NA
V gene: TRBV4-1
D gene: TRBD1
J gene: TRBJ2-5

CDR3 DNA: TGTGCCAGCAGCCTACTAAGGGGGGATGGCTACACCTTC
CDR3 protein: CASSLLRGDGYTF
clone size: NA
V gene: TRBV7-3
D gene: NA
J gene: TRBJ1-2

CDR3 DNA: TGTGCCAGCAGCCTTTGGGCAGGTATAACAGAGACCCAGTACTTC
CDR3 protein: CASSLWAGITETQYF
clone size: NA
V gene: TRBV11-2
D gene: NA
J gene: TRBJ2-5

CDR3 DNA: TGTGCCAGTAGTATACGGTCAGGTTTTTCGAACACTGAAGCTTTCTTT
CDR3 protein: CASSIRSGFSNTEAFF
clone size: NA
V gene: TRBV19
D gene: NA
J gene: TRBJ1-1

CDR3 DNA: TGTGCCATCGCCCAGCGGGAGATCCGCTACGAGCAGTACTTC
CDR3 protein: CAIAQREIRYEQYF
clone size: NA
V gene: TRBV10-3
D gene: TRBD2
J gene: TRBJ2-7

CDR3 DNA: TGTGCCAGCAGCCAAGATCCGACAGGGGCGGGTGGCTACACCTTC
CDR3 protein: CASSQDPTGAGGYTF
clone size: NA
V gene: TRBV4-2
D gene: TRBD1
J gene: TRBJ1-2

CDR3 DNA: TGCAGCGTTATAGGGCGGACCGTCGAGCAGTACTTC
CDR3 protein: CSVIGRTVEQYF
clone size: NA
V gene: TRBV29-1
D gene: NA
J gene: TRBJ2-7

CDR3 DNA: TGTGCCAGCAGCCAGGGAGAAGGGACTGAAGCTTTCTTT
CDR3 protein: CASSQGEGTEAFF
clone size: NA
V gene: TRBV2
D gene: NA
J gene: TRBJ1-1

CDR3 DNA: TGTGCCAGCAGTCGCCGGGCGCAAAATGGCTACACCTTC
CDR3 protein: CASSRRAQNGYTF
clone size: NA
V gene: TRBV6-6
D gene: NA
J gene: TRBJ1-2

CDR3 DNA: TGTGCCAGCAGCGTTGACAGGGGATCTGGAAACACCATATATTTT
CDR3 protein: CASSVDRGSGNTIYF
clone size: once
V gene: TRBV9
D gene: TRBD1
J gene: TRBJ1-3

CDR3 DNA: TGTGCCACTCCAGGAGTAGGAGAGACCCAGTACTTC
CDR3 protein: CATPGVGETQYF
clone size: NA
V gene: TRBV5-4
D gene: NA
J gene: TRBJ2-5

CDR3 DNA: TGTGCCAGCAGCTTCCGGGAGACCCAGTACTTC
CDR3 protein: CASSFRETQYF
clone size: NA
V gene: TRBV5-6
D gene: NA
J gene: TRBJ2-5

CDR3 DNA: TGTGCCAGCACCGGGACCCGCGGAGGCGAGCAGTACTTC
CDR3 protein: CASTGTRGGEQYF
clone size: few
V gene: TRBV2
D gene: NA
J gene: TRBJ2-7

CDR3 DNA: TGTGCCAGCAGCTCCGGAGGGGGTGAGCAGTTCTTC
CDR3 protein: CASSSGGGEQFF
clone size: NA
V gene: TRBV11-2
D gene: NA
J gene: TRBJ2-1

CDR3 DNA: TGTGCCAGCACCGGACTAGCGGGAGAAAGAGAGACCCAGTACTTC
CDR3 protein: CASTGLAGERETQYF
clone size: NA
V gene: TRBV2
D gene: TRBD2
J gene: TRBJ2-5

CDR3 DNA: TGTGCCAGCAAGTTAAGGGCTAGCAACACCGGGGAGCTGTTTTTT
CDR3 protein: CASKLRASNTGELFF
clone size: NA
V gene: TRBV6-5
D gene: NA
J gene: TRBJ2-2

CDR3 DNA: TGTGCCAGTAGTATTACAAAGGCAACTAATGAAAAACTGTTTTTT
CDR3 protein: CASSITKATNEKLFF
clone size: NA
V gene: TRBV19
D gene: NA
J gene: TRBJ1-4

CDR3 DNA: TGTGCCAGCAGCGAAAATACAGGGATAGATGGCTACACCTTC
CDR3 protein: CASSENTGIDGYTF
clone size: NA
V gene: TRBV28
D gene: NA
J gene: TRBJ1-2

CDR3 DNA: TGTGCCAGCAGCTTAGCTTCATGGTCCGGCGGTGAGCAGTTCTTC
CDR3 protein: CASSLASWSGGEQFF
clone size: NA
V gene: TRBV11-3
D gene: NA
J gene: TRBJ2-1

CDR3 DNA: TGCGCCAGCAGCCAAGATGTGCCTAACTACGAGCAGTACTTC
CDR3 protein: CASSQDVPNYEQYF
clone size: few
V gene: TRBV4-1
D gene: NA
J gene: TRBJ2-7

CDR3 DNA: TGTGCCAGTAGTATAGTTCTCGGTAGCAAGGGAGATACGCAGTATTTT
CDR3 protein: CASSIVLGSKGDTQYF
clone size: NA
V gene: TRBV19
D gene: NA
J gene: TRBJ2-3

CDR3 DNA: TGCGCCAGCAGCTTCCTGCCCGGCCCTAGCGCTGGGGGCGGTGAGCAGTTCTTC
CDR3 protein: CASSFLPGPSAGGGEQFF
clone size: NA
V gene: TRBV5-1
D gene: NA
J gene: TRBJ2-1

CDR3 DNA: TGTGCCAGCTCTGGCGGTTTCCAGGGCCCCGGGGAGCTGTTTTTT
CDR3 protein: CASSGGFQGPGELFF
clone size: NA
V gene: TRBV6-5
D gene: NA
J gene: TRBJ2-2

CDR3 DNA: TGCGCCAGCAGCGCGGGACTAGCGGGATCTTACAATGAGCAGTTCTTC
CDR3 protein: CASSAGLAGSYNEQFF
clone size: NA
V gene: TRBV5-1
D gene: TRBD2
J gene: TRBJ2-1

CDR3 DNA: TGTGCCAGCAGCCTGGGACTAGCGGGAGATGAGCAGTTCTTC
CDR3 protein: CASSLGLAGDEQFF
clone size: few
V gene: TRBV13
D gene: TRBD2
J gene: TRBJ2-1

CDR3 DNA: TGTGCCAGCAGCTCGGGACAGGGCGAACTGTTTTTT
CDR3 protein: CASSSGQGELFF
clone size: few
V gene: TRBV7-9
D gene: TRBD1
J gene: TRBJ1-4

CDR3 DNA: TGTGCCAGTAGGTCGAACAGGGCAACTAATGAAAAACTGTTTTTT
CDR3 protein: CASRSNRATNEKLFF
clone size: NA
V gene: TRBV19
D gene: NA
J gene: TRBJ1-4

CDR3 DNA: TGCGCCAGCAGCTTGGAAGGAAATAGCAATCAGCCCCAGCATTTT
CDR3 protein: CASSLEGNSNQPQHF
clone size: once
V gene: TRBV5-1
D gene: NA
J gene: TRBJ1-5

CDR3 DNA: TGTGCCAGCAGCTCAGGCCCCCGATCCTACAATGAGCAGTTCTTC
CDR3 protein: CASSSGPRSYNEQFF
clone size: NA
V gene: TRBV7-8
D gene: NA
J gene: TRBJ2-1

CDR3 DNA: TGTGCCTCCGGCAGAGGGGGAGGGACTGAAGCTTTCTTT
CDR3 protein: CASGRGGGTEAFF
clone size: NA
V gene: TRBV30
D gene: NA
J gene: TRBJ1-1

CDR3 DNA: TGTGCCAGCAGTTTATGGGACCTCAATCAGCCCCAGCATTTT
CDR3 protein: CASSLWDLNQPQHF
clone size: NA
V gene: TRBV27
D gene: NA
J gene: TRBJ1-5

CDR3 DNA: TGTGCCAGCAGCTTAGGGGGGGACGGCTACGAGCAGTACTTC
CDR3 protein: CASSLGGDGYEQYF
clone size: NA
V gene: TRBV7-9
D gene: NA
J gene: TRBJ2-7

CDR3 DNA: TGTGCCAGCAGCTCCTTTAATCCCCCGGGGCAGACTGAAGCTTTCTTT
CDR3 protein: CASSSFNPPGQTEAFF
clone size: NA
V gene: TRBV7-9
D gene: NA
J gene: TRBJ1-1

CDR3 DNA: TGTGCCAGCACCTTCTCCGGGACCGGGGAGCTGTTTTTT
CDR3 protein: CASTFSGTGELFF
clone size: NA
V gene: TRBV2
D gene: NA
J gene: TRBJ2-2

CDR3 DNA: TGTGCCAGCAGTCGGCTAAGGGATTTAAACAATGAGCAGTTCTTC
CDR3 protein: CASSRLRDLNNEQFF
clone size: NA
V gene: TRBV28
D gene: NA
J gene: TRBJ2-1

CDR3 DNA: TGTGCCACCAGCCCCAGGGACGGTAGCAATCAGCCCCAGCATTTT
CDR3 protein: CATSPRDGSNQPQHF
clone size: once
V gene: TRBV15
D gene: NA
J gene: TRBJ1-5